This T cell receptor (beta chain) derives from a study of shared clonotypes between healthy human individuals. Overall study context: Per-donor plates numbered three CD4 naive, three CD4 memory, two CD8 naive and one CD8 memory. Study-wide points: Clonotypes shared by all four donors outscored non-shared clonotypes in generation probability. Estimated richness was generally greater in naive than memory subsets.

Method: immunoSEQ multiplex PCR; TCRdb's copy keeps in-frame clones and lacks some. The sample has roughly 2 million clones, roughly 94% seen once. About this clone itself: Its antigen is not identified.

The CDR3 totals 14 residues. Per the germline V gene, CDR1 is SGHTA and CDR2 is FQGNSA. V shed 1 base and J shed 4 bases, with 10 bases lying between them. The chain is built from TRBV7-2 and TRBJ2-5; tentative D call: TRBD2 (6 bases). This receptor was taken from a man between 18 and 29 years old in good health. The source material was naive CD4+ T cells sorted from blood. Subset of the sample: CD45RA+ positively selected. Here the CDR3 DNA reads TGTGCCAGCAGCTTAGGACTAGTATCAGAGACCCAGTACTTC. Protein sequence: CASSLGLVSETQYF.